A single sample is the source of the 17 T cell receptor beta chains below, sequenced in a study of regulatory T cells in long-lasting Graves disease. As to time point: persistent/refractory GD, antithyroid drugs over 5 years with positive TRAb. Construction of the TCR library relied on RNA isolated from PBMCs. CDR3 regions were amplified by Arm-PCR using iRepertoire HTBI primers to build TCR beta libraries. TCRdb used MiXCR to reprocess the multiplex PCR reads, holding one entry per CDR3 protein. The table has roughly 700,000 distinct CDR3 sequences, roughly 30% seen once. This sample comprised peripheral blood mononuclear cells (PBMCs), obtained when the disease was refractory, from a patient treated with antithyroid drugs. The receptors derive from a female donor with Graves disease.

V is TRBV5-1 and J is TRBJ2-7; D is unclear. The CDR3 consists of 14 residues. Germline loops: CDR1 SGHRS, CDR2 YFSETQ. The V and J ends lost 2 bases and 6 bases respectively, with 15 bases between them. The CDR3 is CASSFIGRSGEQYF. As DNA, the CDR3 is TGCGCCAGCAGCTTTATAGGGCGATCTGGCGAGCAGTACTTC.

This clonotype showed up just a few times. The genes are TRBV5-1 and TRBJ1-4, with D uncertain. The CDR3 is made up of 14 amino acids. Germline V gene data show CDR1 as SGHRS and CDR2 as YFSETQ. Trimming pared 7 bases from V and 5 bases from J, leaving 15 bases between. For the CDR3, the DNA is TGCGCCAGCGTCGAGGTCCCAGGAAATGAAAAACTGTTTTTT. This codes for CASVEVPGNEKLFF.

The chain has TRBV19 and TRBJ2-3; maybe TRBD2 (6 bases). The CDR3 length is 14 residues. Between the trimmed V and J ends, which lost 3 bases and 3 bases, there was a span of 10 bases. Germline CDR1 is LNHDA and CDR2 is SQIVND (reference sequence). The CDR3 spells CASSIGGTTDTQYF. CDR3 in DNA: TGTGCCAGTAGTATTGGAGGGACGACAGATACGCAGTATTTT.

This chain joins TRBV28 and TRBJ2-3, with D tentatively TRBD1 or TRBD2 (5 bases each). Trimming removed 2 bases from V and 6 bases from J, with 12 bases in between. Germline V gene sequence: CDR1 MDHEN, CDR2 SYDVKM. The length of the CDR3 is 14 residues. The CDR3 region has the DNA TGTGCCAGCAGTTTAGGGGGTCTCGTTGATACGCAGTATTTT. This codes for CASSLGGLVDTQYF.

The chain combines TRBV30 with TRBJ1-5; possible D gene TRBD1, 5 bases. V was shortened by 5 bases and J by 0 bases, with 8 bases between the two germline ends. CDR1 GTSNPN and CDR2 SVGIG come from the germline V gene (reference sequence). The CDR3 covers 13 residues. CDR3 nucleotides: TGTGCCTGGGCCCAGGGTAGCAATCAGCCCCAGCATTTT. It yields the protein CAWAQGSNQPQHF. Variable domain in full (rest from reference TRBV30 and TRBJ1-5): SQTIHQWPATLVQPVGSPLSLECTVEGTSNPNLYWYRQAAGRGLQLLFYSVGIGQISSEVPQNLSASRPQDRQFILSSKKLLLSDSGFYLCAWAQGSNQPQHFGDGTRLSIL.

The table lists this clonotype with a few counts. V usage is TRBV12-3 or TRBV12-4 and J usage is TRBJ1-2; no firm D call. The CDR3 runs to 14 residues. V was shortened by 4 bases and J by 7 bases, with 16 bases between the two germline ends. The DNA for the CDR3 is TGTGCCAGCAGTTCTCTCGTCGGAGTAGGTGGCTACACCTTC. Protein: CASSSLVGVGGYTF.

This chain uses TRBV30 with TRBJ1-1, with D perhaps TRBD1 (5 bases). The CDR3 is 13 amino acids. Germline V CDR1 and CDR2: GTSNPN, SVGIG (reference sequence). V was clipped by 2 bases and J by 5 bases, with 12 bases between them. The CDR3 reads CAWSPRRGTEAFF. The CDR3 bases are TGTGCCTGGAGTCCCCGCCGGGGGACTGAAGCTTTCTTT.

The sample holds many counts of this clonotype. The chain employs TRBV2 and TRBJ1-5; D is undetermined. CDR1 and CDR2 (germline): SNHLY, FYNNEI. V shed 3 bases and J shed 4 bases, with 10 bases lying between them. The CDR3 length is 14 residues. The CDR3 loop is CASSDGRNNQPQHF. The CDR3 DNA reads TGTGCCAGCAGTGACGGCAGGAATAATCAGCCCCAGCATTTT.

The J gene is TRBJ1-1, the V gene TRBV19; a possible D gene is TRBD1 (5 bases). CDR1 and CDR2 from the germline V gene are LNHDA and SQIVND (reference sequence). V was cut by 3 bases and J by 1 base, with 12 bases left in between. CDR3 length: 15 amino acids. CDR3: CASSIYGTGNTEAFF. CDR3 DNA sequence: TGTGCCAGTAGTATCTACGGGACGGGGAACACTGAAGCTTTCTTT.

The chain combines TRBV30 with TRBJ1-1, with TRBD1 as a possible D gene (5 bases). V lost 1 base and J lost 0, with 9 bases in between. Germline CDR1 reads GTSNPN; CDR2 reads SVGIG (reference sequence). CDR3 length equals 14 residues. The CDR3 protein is CAWSGGRVNTEAFF. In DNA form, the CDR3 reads TGTGCCTGGAGTGGAGGCAGGGTGAACACTGAAGCTTTCTTT.

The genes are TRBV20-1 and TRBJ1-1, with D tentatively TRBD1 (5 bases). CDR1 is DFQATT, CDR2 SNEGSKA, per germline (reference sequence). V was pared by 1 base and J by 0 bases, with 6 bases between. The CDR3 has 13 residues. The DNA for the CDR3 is TGCAGTGCTAGAGGGACAATGAACACTGAAGCTTTCTTT. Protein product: CSARGTMNTEAFF.

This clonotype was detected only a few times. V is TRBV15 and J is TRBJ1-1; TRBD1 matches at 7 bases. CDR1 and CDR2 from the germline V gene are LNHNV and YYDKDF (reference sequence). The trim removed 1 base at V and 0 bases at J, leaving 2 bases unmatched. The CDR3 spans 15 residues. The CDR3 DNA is TGTGCCACCAGCAGAGGGGACAGCATGAACACTGAAGCTTTCTTT. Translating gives CATSRGDSMNTEAFF.

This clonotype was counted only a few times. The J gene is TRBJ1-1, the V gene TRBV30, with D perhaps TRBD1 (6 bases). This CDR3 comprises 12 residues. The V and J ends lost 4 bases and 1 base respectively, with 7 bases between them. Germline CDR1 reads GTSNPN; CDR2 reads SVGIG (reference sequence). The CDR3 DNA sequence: TGTGCCTGGATCAGGGGGAACACTGAAGCTTTCTTT. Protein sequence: CAWIRGNTEAFF.

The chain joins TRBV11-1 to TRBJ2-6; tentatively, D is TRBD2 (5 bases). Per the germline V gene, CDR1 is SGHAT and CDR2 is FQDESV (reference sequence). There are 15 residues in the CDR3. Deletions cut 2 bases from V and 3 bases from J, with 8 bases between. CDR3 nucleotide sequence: TGTGCCAGCAGCTTAAGGGAGATTGGGGCCAACGTCCTGACTTTC. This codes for CASSLREIGANVLTF.

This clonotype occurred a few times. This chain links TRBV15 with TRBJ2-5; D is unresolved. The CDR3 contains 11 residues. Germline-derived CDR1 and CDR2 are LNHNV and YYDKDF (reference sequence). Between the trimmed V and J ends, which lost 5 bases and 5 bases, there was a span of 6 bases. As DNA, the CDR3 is TGTGCCACCAGCCCCCGGGAGACCCAGTACTTC. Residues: CATSPRETQYF.

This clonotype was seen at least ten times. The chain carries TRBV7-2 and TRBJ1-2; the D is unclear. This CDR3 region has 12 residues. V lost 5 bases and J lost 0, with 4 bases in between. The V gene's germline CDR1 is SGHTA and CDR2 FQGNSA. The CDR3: CASSASNYGYTF. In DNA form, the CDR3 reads TGTGCCAGCAGCGCATCTAACTATGGCTACACCTTC. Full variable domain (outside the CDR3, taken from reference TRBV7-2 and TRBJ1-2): GAGVSQSPSNKVTEKGKDVELRCDPISGHTALYWYRQSLGQGLEFLIYFQGNSAPDKSGLPSDRFSAERTGGSVSTLTIQRTQQEDSAVYLCASSASNYGYTFGSGTRLTVV.

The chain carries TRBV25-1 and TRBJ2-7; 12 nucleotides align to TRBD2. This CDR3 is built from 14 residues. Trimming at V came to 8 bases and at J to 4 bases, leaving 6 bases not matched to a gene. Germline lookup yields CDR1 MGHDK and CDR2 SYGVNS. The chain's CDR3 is CASVALAGGYEQYF. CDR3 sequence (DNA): TGTGCCAGCGTTGCCCTAGCGGGAGGGTACGAGCAGTACTTC.